Shown below are 3 T cell receptor beta chains from a single sample sequenced in a study of Ad26.COV2.S vaccination and SARS-CoV-2 variants. Only in-frame clones appear in the TCRdb table, and some are missing; sequencing was by immunoSEQ multiplex PCR. The table includes about 350,000 clones, just over 90% detected once. Sequences were derived from peripheral blood, sampled after recovery from COVID-19. These receptors came from a human donor who had recovered from COVID-19.

The rearrangement joins TRBV9 to TRBJ2-1; D is unclear. This CDR3 region has 17 residues. V lost 0 bases and J 0 bases, leaving 13 bases between the germline ends. Germline lookup yields CDR1 SGDLS and CDR2 YYNGEE. The CDR3 is CASSVDQRGSSYNEQFF. In DNA, the CDR3 is TGTGCCAGCAGCGTAGATCAGCGAGGAAGCTCCTACAATGAGCAGTTCTTC.

The V and J genes are TRBV18 and TRBJ2-7; 8 bases are shared with TRBD2. The V gene's germline CDR1 is KGHSH and CDR2 LQKENI. This CDR3 comprises 17 residues. Trimming cost V 0 bases and J 5 bases; bases outside gene matches: 12. For the CDR3, the DNA is TGTGCCAGCTCACCACCGGCTAGCGGGTTAAACAGCCACGAGCAGTACTTC. The encoded protein is CASSPPASGLNSHEQYF.

The table lists this clone with a count of one. As DNA, the CDR3 is TGCGCCAGCAGCTCCGGACAGGGGGCATACACCGGGGAGCTGTTTTTT. It specifies CASSSGQGAYTGELFF. This chain links TRBV5-1 with TRBJ2-2, with 11 bases aligning to TRBD1. There are 16 residues in the CDR3. V shed 3 bases and J 3 bases; nucleotides not matched to a gene: 4. Per germline, CDR1 SGHRS and CDR2 YFSETQ.